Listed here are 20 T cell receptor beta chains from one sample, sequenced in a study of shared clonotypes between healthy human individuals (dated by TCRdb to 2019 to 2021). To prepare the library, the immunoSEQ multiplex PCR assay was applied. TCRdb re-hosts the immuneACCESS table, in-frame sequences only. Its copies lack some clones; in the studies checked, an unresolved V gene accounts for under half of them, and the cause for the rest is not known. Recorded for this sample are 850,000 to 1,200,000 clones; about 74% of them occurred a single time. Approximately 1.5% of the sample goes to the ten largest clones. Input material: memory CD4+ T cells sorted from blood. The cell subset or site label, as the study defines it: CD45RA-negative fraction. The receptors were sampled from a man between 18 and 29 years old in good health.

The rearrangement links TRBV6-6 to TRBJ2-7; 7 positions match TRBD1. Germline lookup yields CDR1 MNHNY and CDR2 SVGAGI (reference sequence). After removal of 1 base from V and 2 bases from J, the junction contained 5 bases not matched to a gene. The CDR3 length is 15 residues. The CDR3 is CASSYLQGIPYEQYF. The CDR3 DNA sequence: TGTGCCAGCAGTTACTTACAGGGGATTCCCTACGAGCAGTACTTC.

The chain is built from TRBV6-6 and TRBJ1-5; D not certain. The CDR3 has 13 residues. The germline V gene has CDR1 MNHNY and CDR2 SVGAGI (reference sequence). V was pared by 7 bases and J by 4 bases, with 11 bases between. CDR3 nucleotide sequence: TGTGCCAGCATCCCGACGAGGAATCAGCCCCAGCATTTT. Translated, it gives CASIPTRNQPQHF.

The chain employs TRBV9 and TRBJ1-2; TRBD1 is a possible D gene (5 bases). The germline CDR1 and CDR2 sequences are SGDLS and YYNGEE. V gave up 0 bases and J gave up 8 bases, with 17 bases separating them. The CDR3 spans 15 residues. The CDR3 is CASSVDGLGGDGYTF. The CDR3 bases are TGTGCCAGCAGCGTAGATGGACTTGGGGGGGACGGCTACACCTTC.

The CDR3 here is CASSGRATNTGELFF. The DNA for the CDR3 is TGTGCCAGCAGCGGCCGTGCTACTAACACCGGGGAGCTGTTTTTT. The chain combines TRBV6-6 with TRBJ2-2; D remains ambiguous. The germline gives CDR1 MNHNY, CDR2 SVGAGI (reference sequence). The V and J ends lost 6 bases and 2 bases respectively, with 13 bases between them. The CDR3 spans 15 residues.

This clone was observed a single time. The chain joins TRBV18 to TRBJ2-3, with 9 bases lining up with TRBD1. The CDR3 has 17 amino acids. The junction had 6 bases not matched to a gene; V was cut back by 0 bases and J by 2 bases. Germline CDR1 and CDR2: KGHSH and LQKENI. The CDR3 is CASSPPVGQGATDTQYF. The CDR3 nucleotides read TGTGCCAGCTCACCACCAGTGGGACAGGGTGCCACAGATACGCAGTATTTT. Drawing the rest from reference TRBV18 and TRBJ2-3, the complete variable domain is NAGVMQNPRHLVRRRGQEARLRCSPMKGHSHVYWYRQLPEEGLKFMVYLQKENIIDESGMPKERFSAEFPKEGPSILRIQQVVRGDSAAYFCASSPPVGQGATDTQYFGPGTRLTVL.

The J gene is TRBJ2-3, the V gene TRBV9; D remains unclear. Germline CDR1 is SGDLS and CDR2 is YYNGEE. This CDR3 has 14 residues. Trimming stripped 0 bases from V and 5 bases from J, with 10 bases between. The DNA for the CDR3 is TGTGCCAGCAGCGTAGAAGTAGGCAGAGATACGCAGTATTTT. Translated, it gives CASSVEVGRDTQYF.

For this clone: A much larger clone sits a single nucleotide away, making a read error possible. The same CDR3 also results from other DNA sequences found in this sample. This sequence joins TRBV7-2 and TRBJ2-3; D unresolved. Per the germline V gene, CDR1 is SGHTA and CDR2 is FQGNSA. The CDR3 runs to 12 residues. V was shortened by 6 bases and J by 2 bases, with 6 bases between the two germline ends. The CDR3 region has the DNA TGTGCCAGCAGTCCAAACACAGATACGCAGTATTTT. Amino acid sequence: CASSPNTDTQYF.

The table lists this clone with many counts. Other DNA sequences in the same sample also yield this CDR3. The CDR3 loop reads CASSVGEYNEQFF. As DNA, the CDR3 is TGTGCCAGCAGCGTAGGGGAATACAATGAGCAGTTCTTC. The chain employs TRBV9 and TRBJ2-1, with D unclear. Per the germline V gene, CDR1 is SGDLS and CDR2 is YYNGEE. This CDR3 region has 13 residues. With 0 bases removed from V and 4 bases from J, the gap between germline ends came to 5 bases.

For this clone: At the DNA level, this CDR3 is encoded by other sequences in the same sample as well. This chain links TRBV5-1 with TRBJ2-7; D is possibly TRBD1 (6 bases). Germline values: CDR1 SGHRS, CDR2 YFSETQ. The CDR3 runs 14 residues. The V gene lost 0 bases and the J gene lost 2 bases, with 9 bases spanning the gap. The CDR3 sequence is CASSLATGTYEQYF. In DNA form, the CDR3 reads TGCGCCAGCAGCTTGGCAACAGGGACCTACGAGCAGTACTTC.

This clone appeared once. CDR3 bases: TGTGCCAGCAGCCTAGGTACAGGTAGCAATCAGCCCCAGCATTTT. Translating gives CASSLGTGSNQPQHF. The V gene is TRBV7-2, the J gene TRBJ1-5; the D gene is possibly TRBD1 (5 bases). CDR3 size: 15 residues. Germline V CDR1 and CDR2: SGHTA, FQGNSA. V was cut by 5 bases and J by 0 bases, with 11 bases left in between.

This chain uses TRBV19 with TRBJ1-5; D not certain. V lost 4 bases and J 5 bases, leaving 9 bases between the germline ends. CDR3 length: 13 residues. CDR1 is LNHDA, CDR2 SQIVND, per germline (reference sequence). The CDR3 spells CASSSIRDQPQHF. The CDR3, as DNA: TGTGCCAGTAGTAGTATAAGGGATCAGCCCCAGCATTTT.

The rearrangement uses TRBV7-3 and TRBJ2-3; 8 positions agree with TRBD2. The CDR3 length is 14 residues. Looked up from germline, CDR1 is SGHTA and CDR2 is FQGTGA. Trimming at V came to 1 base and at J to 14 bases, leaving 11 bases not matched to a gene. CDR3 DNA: TGTGCCAGCAGCTTAAATTCTCCCGGGGGGGTTTGGTATTTT. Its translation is CASSLNSPGGVWYF.

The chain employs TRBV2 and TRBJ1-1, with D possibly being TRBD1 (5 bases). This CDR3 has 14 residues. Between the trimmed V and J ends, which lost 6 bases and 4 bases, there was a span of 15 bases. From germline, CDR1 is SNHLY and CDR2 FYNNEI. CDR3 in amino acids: CASRRLGESTEAFF. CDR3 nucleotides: TGTGCCAGCAGACGTCTAGGGGAGAGCACTGAAGCTTTCTTT.

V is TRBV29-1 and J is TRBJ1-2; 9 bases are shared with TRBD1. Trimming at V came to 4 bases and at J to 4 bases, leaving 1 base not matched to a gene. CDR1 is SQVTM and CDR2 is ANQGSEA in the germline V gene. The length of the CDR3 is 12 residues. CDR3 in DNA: TGCAGCGTTGGGACAGGGGCCTATGGCTACACCTTC. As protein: CSVGTGAYGYTF.

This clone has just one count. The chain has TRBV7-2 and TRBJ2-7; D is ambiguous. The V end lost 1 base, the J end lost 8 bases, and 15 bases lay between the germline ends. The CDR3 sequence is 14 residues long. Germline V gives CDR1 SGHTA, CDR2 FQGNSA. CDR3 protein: CASSLGFDGYKQYF. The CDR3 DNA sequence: TGTGCCAGCAGCTTAGGATTCGACGGGTACAAGCAGTACTTC.

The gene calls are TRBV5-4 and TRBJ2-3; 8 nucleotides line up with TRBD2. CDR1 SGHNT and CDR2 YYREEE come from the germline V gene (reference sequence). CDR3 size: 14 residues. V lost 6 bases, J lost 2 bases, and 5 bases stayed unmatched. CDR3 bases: TGTGCCAGCACGACGGGGGGGATCACAGATACGCAGTATTTT. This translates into CASTTGGITDTQYF.

The CDR3 coding sequence is TGTGCCAGCAGCCCGCGATGGGGAGCGGGAGGGAACACCGGGGAGCTGTTTTTT. Protein product: CASSPRWGAGGNTGELFF. V is TRBV7-2 and J is TRBJ2-2, with 9 bases matching TRBD2. The ends lost 5 bases at V and 1 base at J; junction bases unmatched: 11. This CDR3 is built from 18 residues. The germline V gene encodes CDR1 SGHTA and CDR2 FQGNSA.

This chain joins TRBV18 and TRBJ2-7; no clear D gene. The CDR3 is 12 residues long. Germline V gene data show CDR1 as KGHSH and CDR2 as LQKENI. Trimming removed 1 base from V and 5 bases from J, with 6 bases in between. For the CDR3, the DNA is TGTGCCAGCTCACCACGGACCGACGAGCAGTACTTC. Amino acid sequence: CASSPRTDEQYF.

The CDR3 protein is CASFLDRGEAFF. For the CDR3, the DNA is TGCGCCAGCTTTTTGGACAGGGGTGAAGCTTTCTTT. The chain is built from TRBV5-1 and TRBJ1-1; 9 positions match TRBD1. Germline lookup yields CDR1 SGHRS and CDR2 YFSETQ. The length of the CDR3 is 12 residues. Trimming took 7 bases from V and 7 from J; bases not matched to a gene: 5. Together with reference TRBV5-1 and TRBJ1-1, the CDR3 gives the full variable domain: KAGVTQTPRYLIKTRGQQVTLSCSPISGHRSVSWYQQTPGQGLQFLFEYFSETQRNKGNFPGRFSGRQFSNSRSEMNVSTLELGDSALYLCASFLDRGEAFFGQGTRLTVV.

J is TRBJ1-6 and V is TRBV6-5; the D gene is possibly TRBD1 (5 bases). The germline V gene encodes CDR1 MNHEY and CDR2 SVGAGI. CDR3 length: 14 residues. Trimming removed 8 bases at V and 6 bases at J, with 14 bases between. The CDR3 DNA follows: TGTGCCAGCGCGGGGGATTGGGGTAATTCACCCCTCCACTTT. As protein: CASAGDWGNSPLHF.